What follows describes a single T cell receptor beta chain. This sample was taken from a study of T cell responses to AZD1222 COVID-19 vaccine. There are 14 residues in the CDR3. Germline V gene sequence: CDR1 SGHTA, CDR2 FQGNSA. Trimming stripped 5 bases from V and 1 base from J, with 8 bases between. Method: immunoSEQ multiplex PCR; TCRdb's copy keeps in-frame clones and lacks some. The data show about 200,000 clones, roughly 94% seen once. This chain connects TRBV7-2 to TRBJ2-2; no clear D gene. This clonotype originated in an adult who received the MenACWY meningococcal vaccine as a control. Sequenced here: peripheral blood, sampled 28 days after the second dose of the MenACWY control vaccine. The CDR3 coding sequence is TGTGCCAGCAGCCTATGGAGGAACACCGGGGAGCTGTTTTTT. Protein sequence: CASSLWRNTGELFF.